Presented here are 30 T cell receptor beta chains from one specimen sequenced in a study of cytomegalovirus exposure and HLA in healthy donors. The PCR contained 60 Vbeta and 13 Jbeta primers. Some clones are missing from TCRdb's copy, which holds only in-frame ones; the method was immunoSEQ multiplex PCR. Counted here are around 130,000 clones, over 75% occurring once; the ten biggest clones make up 5% to 7%. Source material: PBMCs. These receptor sequences come from a woman between 40 and 50 years old in good health and CMV-seropositive.

The rearrangement uses TRBV7-6 and TRBJ1-1; 8 nucleotides line up with TRBD1. The CDR3 spans 15 residues. The junction had 8 bases not matched to a gene; V was cut back by 2 bases and J by 6 bases. The germline CDR1 and CDR2 sequences are SGHVS and FNYEAQ. The CDR3 protein is CASSLRPGGRAEAFF. The CDR3 DNA sequence: TGTGCCAGCAGCTTACGGCCAGGGGGCAGGGCTGAAGCTTTCTTT.

The chain employs TRBV9 and TRBJ1-1; tentative D call: TRBD1 (6 bases). Germline lookup yields CDR1 SGDLS and CDR2 YYNGEE. The CDR3 contains 14 residues. Trimming stripped 6 bases from V and 2 bases from J, with 14 bases between. In nucleotides, the CDR3 is TGTGCCAGCACTAGACAGGCCGCAAACACTGAAGCTTTCTTT. It encodes CASTRQAANTEAFF.

This clone appeared a few times. The rearrangement uses TRBV7-6 and TRBJ1-5; D unclear. Trimming shortened V by 1 base and J by 7 bases, and 8 bases separated the two germline ends. CDR3 size: 13 residues. Germline-derived CDR1 and CDR2 are SGHVS and FNYEAQ. CDR3 DNA: TGTGCCAGCAGCTTAGGTCAGAAACAGCCCCAGCATTTT. It translates to CASSLGQKQPQHF.

The chain is built from TRBV6-1 and TRBJ1-2; possible D gene TRBD1, 6 bases. The CDR3 runs to 14 residues. In germline, CDR1 is MNHNS, CDR2 SASEGT. V lost 2 bases and J lost 7, with 14 bases in between. The CDR3 nucleotides are TGTGCCAGCAGTGAATCTCGGGGGGCTGGTGGCTACACCTTC. It is translated as CASSESRGAGGYTF.

The CDR3 DNA reads as TGTGCCAGTAGTATAGTTGGGAGACTAGCGGGGGGCCCTCACGTGTATTTT. Translated: CASSIVGRLAGGPHVYF. The gene calls are TRBV19 and TRBJ2-3; 13 bases fit TRBD2. Germline CDR1 and CDR2: LNHDA and SQIVND (reference sequence). Trimming at V came to 1 base and at J to 14 bases, leaving 15 bases not matched to a gene. The CDR3 has 17 residues.

This clone has a handful of counts. The chain has TRBV11-1 and TRBJ1-2; 7 bases fit TRBD1. Germline assignment: CDR1 SGHAT and CDR2 FQDESV (reference sequence). Losses at the gene ends were 3 bases for V and 4 bases for J; bases not matched to a gene: 8. The CDR3 runs to 15 residues. CDR3 loop: CASSFSDRATYGYTF. The CDR3 DNA sequence: TGTGCCAGCAGCTTCAGTGACAGGGCCACCTATGGCTACACCTTC.

This clone was detected once. The chain employs TRBV5-1 and TRBJ2-1, with D possibly being TRBD1 (6 bases). The CDR3 covers 15 residues. V was pared by 2 bases and J by 0 bases, with 9 bases between. Germline CDR1 is SGHRS and CDR2 is YFSETQ. CDR3 sequence (DNA): TGCGCCAGCAGCTTCACAGGGTTCTCCTACAATGAGCAGTTCTTC. Translation gives CASSFTGFSYNEQFF. Together with reference TRBV5-1 and TRBJ2-1, the CDR3 gives the full variable domain: KAGVTQTPRYLIKTRGQQVTLSCSPISGHRSVSWYQQTPGQGLQFLFEYFSETQRNKGNFPGRFSGRQFSNSRSEMNVSTLELGDSALYLCASSFTGFSYNEQFFGPGTRLTVL.

The chain has TRBV7-9 and TRBJ2-7, with D tentatively TRBD2 (5 bases). CDR3 length: 13 residues. CDR1 SEHNR and CDR2 FQNEAQ come from the germline V gene (reference sequence). V was clipped by 5 bases and J by 3 bases, with 11 bases between them. The CDR3 coding sequence is TGTGCCAGCAGCACGACACTAGACTACGAGCAGTACTTC. It translates to CASSTTLDYEQYF.

The rearrangement uses TRBV6-5 and TRBJ2-7; weak D call: TRBD2 (5 bases). The CDR3 is made up of 13 amino acids. The V gene lost 5 bases and the J gene lost 6 bases, with 14 bases spanning the gap. The germline V gene encodes CDR1 MNHEY and CDR2 SVGAGI. DNA of the CDR3: TGTGCCAGCAGTCTTACTAGTCTGTCCGAGCAGTACTTC. Translation: CASSLTSLSEQYF.

The chain joins TRBV6-5 to TRBJ2-7, with D maybe TRBD2 (6 bases). CDR3 length: 16 residues. Germline assignment: CDR1 MNHEY and CDR2 SVGAGI. Trimming pared 0 bases from V and 3 bases from J, leaving 15 bases between. CDR3 in amino acids: CASSYSMSGLNYEQYF. CDR3 nucleotide sequence: TGTGCCAGCAGTTACTCGATGTCAGGACTAAACTACGAGCAGTACTTC.

This clone was recorded only once. CDR3 residues: CASSQGTGGAGAFF. CDR3 DNA: TGTGCCAGCAGCCAAGGGACAGGGGGCGCGGGGGCTTTCTTT. The V gene is TRBV4-2, the J gene TRBJ1-1, with 11 positions matching TRBD1. The V gene's germline CDR1 is LGHNA and CDR2 YNFKEQ. CDR3 size: 14 residues. J gave up 11 bases and V 1 base, and 6 bases lay outside the gene matches.

V usage is TRBV21-1 and J usage is TRBJ1-1. TRBV21-1 is tagged as a pseudogene. The CDR3 extends over 18 amino acids. CDR3 DNA sequence: TGTGCCAGCAGCAAATTTTGGGACCCCCGCGGGGAGAACACTGAAGCTTTCTTT. Translation: CASSKFWDPRGENTEAFF.

The V call is TRBV30, the J call TRBJ2-7; 8 nucleotides align to TRBD1. The germline CDR1 and CDR2 sequences are GTSNPN and SVGIG (reference sequence). V gave up 1 base and J gave up 12 bases; unmatched junction bases: 14. The CDR3 is 14 amino acids. The CDR3 DNA follows: TGTGCCTGGAGTGGGGACAGGACCGCTGGGTATCCGTACTTC. Translated, it gives CAWSGDRTAGYPYF.

This clone was seen just once. The chain employs TRBV19 and TRBJ2-1; TRBD1 matches 9 bases. Germline V gene sequence: CDR1 LNHDA, CDR2 SQIVND (reference sequence). The V gene end was trimmed by 3 bases and the J gene end by 8 bases; junction bases not matched to a gene: 11. The CDR3 spans 16 residues. The CDR3, as DNA: TGTGCCAGTAGTATCGGTGGGACAGGGATAATAGATGAGCAGTTCTTC. The encoded protein is CASSIGGTGIIDEQFF.

This chain uses TRBV18 with TRBJ2-1, with 7 positions matching TRBD2. Germline lookup yields CDR1 KGHSH and CDR2 LQKENI. V gave up 3 bases and J gave up 7 bases; unmatched junction bases: 9. The CDR3 runs to 15 residues. The DNA for the CDR3 is TGTGCCAGCTCACCGGCCGGGACTACCCAAAATGAGCAGTTCTTC. This gives the protein CASSPAGTTQNEQFF.

The chain joins TRBV2 to TRBJ2-5; D not certain. The J call may be wrong; the DNA end is better matched by TRBJ2-7. Germline CDR1 reads SNHLY; CDR2 reads FYNNEI. This CDR3 has 11 residues. This chain's CDR3 is CASSEIYEQYF. The DNA of the CDR3 is TGTGCCAGCAGTGAAATCTACGAGCAGTACTTC.

The V and J genes are TRBV28 and TRBJ1-5; 7 positions agree with TRBD1. Germline lookup yields CDR1 MDHEN and CDR2 SYDVKM. Trimming removed 6 bases from V and 6 bases from J; junction bases left unmatched: 5. This CDR3 spans 13 amino acids. CDR3: CASRQGDGQPQHF. The CDR3 nucleotides read TGTGCCAGCAGGCAGGGGGACGGTCAGCCCCAGCATTTT.

In this sample, this clone turned up a few times. J is TRBJ1-1 and V is TRBV6-5, with 7 bases lining up with TRBD1. This CDR3 contains 14 residues. Losses at the gene ends were 2 bases for V and 1 base for J; bases not matched to a gene: 1. Germline loops: CDR1 MNHEY, CDR2 SVGAGI. CDR3 coding DNA: TGTGCCAGCAGTTACCGGACAGGGAACACTGAAGCTTTCTTT. It encodes CASSYRTGNTEAFF.

The chain carries TRBV5-4 and TRBJ1-1; tentative D call: TRBD1 (6 bases). The CDR3 extends over 15 amino acids. The germline V gene has CDR1 SGHNT and CDR2 YYREEE (reference sequence). The germline V and J ends were trimmed by 1 base and 1 base, with 11 bases remaining between them. This CDR3 reads CASSLTGGANTEAFF. The CDR3 bases are TGTGCCAGCAGCTTGACGGGGGGGGCGAACACTGAAGCTTTCTTT.

This chain joins TRBV9 and TRBJ1-3; D uncertain. The V end lost 0 bases, the J end lost 0 bases, and 10 bases lay between the germline ends. CDR1 SGDLS and CDR2 YYNGEE come from the germline V gene. CDR3 size: 16 residues. The CDR3 nucleotides read TGTGCCAGCAGCGTAGACCAGGCTTACTCTGGAAACACCATATATTTT. It yields the protein CASSVDQAYSGNTIYF. The whole variable domain, remainder taken from reference TRBV9 and TRBJ1-3, is DSGVTQTPKHLITATGQRVTLRCSPRSGDLSVYWYQQSLDQGLQFLIQYYNGEERAKGNILERFSAQQFPDLHSELNLSSLELGDSALYFCASSVDQAYSGNTIYFGEGSWLTVV.

On this clone itself: The same CDR3 can be traced to other DNA sequences in this sample. The chain has TRBV9 and TRBJ1-2, with D maybe TRBD1 (5 bases). CDR3 size: 14 residues. Trimming pared 0 bases from V and 4 bases from J, leaving 10 bases between. CDR1 is SGDLS and CDR2 is YYNGEE in the germline V gene. DNA for the CDR3: TGTGCCAGCAGCGTAGGCCAGGGCAGCTATGGCTACACCTTC. Amino acids: CASSVGQGSYGYTF.

V is TRBV6-5 and J is TRBJ1-3; 10 nucleotides line up with TRBD1. J was trimmed by 2 bases and V by 6 bases; bases with no gene match: 4. Germline values: CDR1 MNHEY, CDR2 SVGAGI. The CDR3 is made up of 15 amino acids. The CDR3 DNA reads as TGTGCCAGCAGGACTGGGACAGGGGCTGGAAACACCATATATTTT. Its translation is CASRTGTGAGNTIYF.

This clone was counted between two and nine times. The V call is TRBV15, the J call TRBJ1-4, with a possible D match to TRBD1 (6 bases). The V end was cut by 8 bases, the J end by 3 bases, with 13 bases between. This CDR3 is 14 amino acids long. Germline-derived CDR1 and CDR2 are LNHNV and YYDKDF (reference sequence). Here the CDR3 reads CATGDTDSNEKLFF. For the CDR3, the DNA is TGTGCCACCGGGGACACCGATTCTAATGAAAAACTGTTTTTT.

The V and J genes are TRBV7-9 and TRBJ1-2; D remains unclear. Trimming removed 5 bases from V and 6 bases from J, with 16 bases in between. Germline V gene lookup returns CDR1 SEHNR and CDR2 FQNEAQ (reference sequence). The CDR3 spans 14 residues. The CDR3: CASSLVGGGHGYTF. The CDR3 DNA is TGTGCCAGCAGCCTCGTAGGTGGTGGGCATGGCTACACCTTC. The variable domain in full, completed from reference TRBV7-9 and TRBJ1-2, reads DTGVSQNPRHKITKRGQNVTFRCDPISEHNRLYWYRQTLGQGPEFLTYFQNEAQLEKSRLLSDRFSAERPKGSFSTLEIQRTEQGDSAMYLCASSLVGGGHGYTFGSGTRLTVV.

The chain carries TRBV11-3 and TRBJ2-7; the D gene is possibly TRBD1 (6 bases). The CDR3 runs 13 residues. CDR1 and CDR2 from the germline V gene are SGHNT and YENEEA. The V and J ends lost 4 bases and 7 bases respectively, with 14 bases between them. The CDR3 DNA sequence: TGTGCCAGCAGCTCCCACTCGCAGGGGGAGCAGTACTTC. It translates to CASSSHSQGEQYF.

The chain uses TRBV5-1 and TRBJ2-7, with D unclear. Trimming removed 4 bases from V and 4 bases from J, with 6 bases in between. This CDR3 has 11 amino acids. CDR1 SGHRS and CDR2 YFSETQ come from the germline V gene. The CDR3 DNA follows: TGCGCCAGCAGCACTCATTACGAGCAGTACTTC. Translating gives CASSTHYEQYF.

The chain couples TRBV28 to TRBJ2-2; weak D call: TRBD1 (5 bases). Germline values: CDR1 MDHEN, CDR2 SYDVKM. V gave up 5 bases and J gave up 6 bases, with 10 bases separating them. The CDR3 totals 13 residues. As DNA, the CDR3 is TGTGCCAGCAGTCTCTTAGGGGCCGGGGAGCTGTTTTTT. Amino acid sequence: CASSLLGAGELFF.

Only a few counts were recorded for this clone. This chain connects TRBV11-2 to TRBJ2-3; no clear D. V was pared by 5 bases and J by 8 bases, with 11 bases between. Germline V lookup: CDR1 SGHAT, CDR2 FQNNGV. The CDR3 contains 12 residues. CDR3 sequence reads: CASSPPHGTQYF. As DNA, the CDR3 is TGTGCCAGCAGCCCACCACATGGTACGCAGTATTTT.

This chain joins TRBV7-9 and TRBJ2-2, with D possibly TRBD1 on 5 matching bases. Germline CDR1 and CDR2: SEHNR and FQNEAQ (reference sequence). V lost 4 bases, J lost 4 bases, and 16 bases lay in between. This CDR3 region has 16 residues. This CDR3 is CASSSNRWTSTGELFF. In DNA, the CDR3 is TGTGCCAGCAGCTCCAACAGGTGGACGTCCACCGGGGAGCTGTTTTTT.

This clone has just a few counts. V gene TRBV5-1 combines with J gene TRBJ1-1, with D possibly TRBD1 on 5 matching bases. This CDR3 spans 15 amino acids. Trimming stripped 0 bases from V and 1 base from J, with 10 bases between. Germline V CDR1 and CDR2: SGHRS, YFSETQ. CDR3 sequence reads: CASSLEWGTNTEAFF. DNA for the CDR3: TGCGCCAGCAGCTTGGAGTGGGGCACGAACACTGAAGCTTTCTTT.